Detailed here is one TCR beta chain. 13 Jbeta primers and 60 Vbeta primers were used for the PCR. Using immunoSEQ multiplex PCR, the repertoire was profiled, and TCRdb retains in-frame clones only, with some absent. The data contain some 120,000 clones, around four fifths of them singletons. This sample was included in a study of cytomegalovirus exposure and HLA in healthy donors. The sequence was collected from a man aged 25 to 40 in good health and CMV-seropositive. What was sequenced was PBMCs.

The CDR3 spells CASGGWDEQYF. The CDR3 nucleotides are TGTGCCAGCGGGGGCTGGGACGAGCAGTACTTC. The chain joins TRBV25-1 to TRBJ2-7, with D perhaps matching TRBD1 (6 bases). V lost 8 bases, J lost 5 bases, and 10 bases lay in between. The CDR3 loop spans 11 amino acids. Germline CDR1 reads MGHDK; CDR2 reads SYGVNS.